This T cell receptor beta chain stems from a study of shared clonotypes between healthy human individuals. The wider study: Per donor, CD8 memory used one plate, CD8 naive used two, CD4 memory used three and CD4 naive used three.

The method was immunoSEQ multiplex PCR; TCRdb's version includes in-frame clones alone and lacks a portion of them. The sample consists of under 300,000 clones, 50% to 75% of them appearing once. This clone came up a few times. The antigen is not known. General observations from the study: Collection of samples was limited to blood; tissue repertoires likely differ. Naive CD4 clonotypes were shared across several donors at about 5%. Clonotypes which were not shared had lower generation probabilities than clonotypes that all four donors shared.

This CDR3 spans 14 amino acids. The germline V gene has CDR1 KGHSH and CDR2 LQKENI. Trimming took 3 bases from V and 6 from J, leaving 12 bases between them. Sequencing was performed on memory CD4+ T cells sorted from blood. Subset denoted: CD45RA-negative fraction. This clonotype was sampled from a young man in good health. The chain recombines TRBV18 with TRBJ1-5; tentatively, D is TRBD1 (5 bases). CDR3 sequence reads: CASSPTAQGQPQHF. The CDR3 DNA reads as TGTGCCAGCTCACCTACCGCCCAGGGTCAGCCCCAGCATTTT.